This passage covers 21 T cell receptor beta chains from one sample sequenced in a study of OX40 agonist ivuxolimab in advanced cancers. Using immunoSEQ multiplex PCR, the repertoire was profiled, and TCRdb retains in-frame clones only, with some absent. Of 50,000 to 65,000 clones in the sample, approximately 91% are singletons; the top ten hold roughly 5%. The specimen was CD4+ or CD8+ T cells sorted from blood, collected in a trial of the OX40 agonist ivuxolimab. These receptors originate from an adult with an advanced solid tumor such as melanoma, head and neck, liver or kidney cancer.

This clone was seen only a few times. V and J are TRBV7-8 and TRBJ2-3, with no clear D. This CDR3 comprises 17 residues. The germline V gene encodes CDR1 SGHVS and CDR2 FQNEAQ. V gave up 1 base and J gave up 0 bases, with 14 bases separating them. The DNA of the CDR3 is TGTGCCAGCAGCTTAGTCGGTACCGGGCGTAGCACAGATACGCAGTATTTT. It specifies CASSLVGTGRSTDTQYF.

J is TRBJ1-5 and V is TRBV6-5, with D hard to call. CDR3 length: 13 amino acids. Germline lookup yields CDR1 MNHEY and CDR2 SVGAGI. V lost 6 bases and J lost 2, with 8 bases in between. CDR3 bases: TGTGCCAGCAGCCCCGCTGGCAATCAGCCCCAGCATTTT. Translation gives CASSPAGNQPQHF.

V usage is TRBV2 and J usage is TRBJ1-2; a possible D gene is TRBD1 (5 bases). Per germline, CDR1 SNHLY and CDR2 FYNNEI. The CDR3 extends over 12 amino acids. Trimming left V 6 bases short and J 7 bases short, with 12 bases between. This CDR3 is CASRQSGGGYTF. The CDR3 DNA sequence: TGTGCCAGCAGGCAGAGTGGGGGTGGCTACACCTTC. Filled out from reference TRBV2 and TRBJ1-2, the complete variable domain reads EPEVTQTPSHQVTQMGQEVILRCVPISNHLYFYWYRQILGQKVEFLVSFYNNEISEKSEIFDDQFSVERPDGSNFTLKIRSTKLEDSAMYFCASRQSGGGYTFGSGTRLTVV.

The rearrangement links TRBV6-6 to TRBJ2-7; D remains ambiguous. Trimming left V 2 bases short and J 0 bases short, with 8 bases between. The CDR3 has 14 amino acids. Germline CDR1 MNHNY, CDR2 SVGAGI (reference sequence). The CDR3 sequence is CASSYGVSSYEQYF. The CDR3, as DNA: TGTGCCAGCAGTTACGGCGTCAGCTCCTACGAGCAGTACTTC.

The genes are TRBV9 and TRBJ2-2; a possible D gene is TRBD2 (5 bases). Trimming took 4 bases from V and 7 from J, leaving 17 bases between them. The length of the CDR3 is 15 residues. CDR1 and CDR2 (germline): SGDLS, YYNGEE. The CDR3 DNA is TGTGCCAGCAGCCTCGCTGGAGCGGTAGGCGGGGAGCTGTTTTTT. As protein: CASSLAGAVGGELFF. The full variable domain, in which reference TRBV9 and TRBJ2-2 provide the parts outside the CDR3, is DSGVTQTPKHLITATGQRVTLRCSPRSGDLSVYWYQQSLDQGLQFLIQYYNGEERAKGNILERFSAQQFPDLHSELNLSSLELGDSALYFCASSLAGAVGGELFFGEGSRLTVL.

A single count supports this clone. The chain recombines TRBV9 with TRBJ2-1; TRBD2 is a possible D gene (6 bases). The CDR3 is 16 residues long. Between the trimmed V and J ends, which lost 4 bases and 0 bases, there was a span of 14 bases. Germline CDR1 and CDR2: SGDLS and YYNGEE. CDR3 DNA sequence: TGTGCCAGCAGCATTAGCGGAGACAGCTCCTACAATGAGCAGTTCTTC. Translation: CASSISGDSSYNEQFF.

CDR3 nucleotide sequence: TGTGCCAGCAGTTACGTGGGCCCCACAGATACGCAGTATTTT. This encodes CASSYVGPTDTQYF. The chain combines TRBV6-5 with TRBJ2-3; D is undetermined. CDR1 is MNHEY, CDR2 SVGAGI, per germline. Trimming left V 2 bases short and J 2 bases short, with 8 bases between. The CDR3 has 14 amino acids.

This chain connects TRBV12-5 to TRBJ1-2; the D is unclear. Germline V lookup: CDR1 LGHNT, CDR2 FRNRAP. The V end was cut by 2 bases, the J end by 6 bases, with 7 bases between. The CDR3 has 12 amino acids. Here the CDR3 DNA reads TGTGCTAGTGGTTTGAATACCGATGGCTACACCTTC. This translates into CASGLNTDGYTF.

This clone was seen more than once but under ten times. The rearrangement links TRBV5-1 to TRBJ2-5; TRBD2 agrees at 9 bases. J gave up 5 bases and V 0 bases, and 8 bases lay outside the gene matches. The CDR3 has 16 amino acids. CDR1 is SGHRS, CDR2 YFSETQ, per germline. The CDR3 region is CASSLAASGVRETQYF. Written as DNA, the CDR3 is TGCGCCAGCAGCTTGGCCGCTAGCGGGGTCCGTGAGACCCAGTACTTC.

This sequence joins TRBV14 and TRBJ1-4; 8 nucleotides agree with TRBD1. The CDR3 is 14 amino acids. Germline trimming cut 3 bases from V and 6 bases from J; bases unmatched to any gene: 3. The germline CDR1 and CDR2 sequences are SGHDN and FVKESK. For the CDR3, the DNA is TGTGCCAGCAGCCAGGACAGGGCGTATGAAAAACTGTTTTTT. It codes for CASSQDRAYEKLFF.

The chain has TRBV2 and TRBJ2-5; 8 nucleotides agree with TRBD2. V was pared by 8 bases and J by 5 bases, with 13 bases of the junction left unmatched. The CDR3 runs 15 residues. CDR1 SNHLY and CDR2 FYNNEI come from the germline V gene. The CDR3 loop reads CASAKLREGGETQYF. Written as DNA, the CDR3 is TGTGCCAGCGCGAAACTTCGGGAGGGCGGGGAGACCCAGTACTTC.

This sequence joins TRBV6-4 and TRBJ1-5, with 7 bases that match TRBD1. The CDR3 covers 15 residues. Trimming took 0 bases from V and 7 from J; bases not matched to a gene: 6. Per the germline V gene, CDR1 is MRHNA and CDR2 is SNTAGT. CDR3 sequence (DNA): TGTGCCAGCAGTGACTCAGGACAGGTTGGGCAGCCCCAGCATTTT. Translated: CASSDSGQVGQPQHF.

The sample holds one count of this clone. The chain is built from TRBV15 and TRBJ2-3; D not resolved. Per germline, CDR1 LNHNV and CDR2 YYDKDF (reference sequence). The V end was cut by 5 bases, the J end by 0 bases, with 3 bases between. CDR3 length equals 12 residues. The CDR3 here is CATSGSTDTQYF. CDR3 coding DNA: TGTGCCACCAGCGGGAGCACAGATACGCAGTATTTT.

The chain uses TRBV10-2 and TRBJ1-5, with a tentative D call TRBD1 (5 bases). CDR1 and CDR2 from the germline V gene are WSHSY and SAAADI. CDR3 size: 13 residues. Between the trimmed V and J ends, which lost 6 bases and 7 bases, there was a span of 13 bases. CDR3 nucleotides: TGCGCCAGCAGCGGAGGGGATCAGCAGCCCCAGCATTTT. Protein sequence: CASSGGDQQPQHF.

V and J are TRBV18 and TRBJ2-1, with 7 bases lining up with TRBD2. Trimming removed 0 bases from V and 7 bases from J; junction bases left unmatched: 6. Germline V CDR1 and CDR2: KGHSH, LQKENI. The CDR3 is 15 amino acids. The chain's CDR3 is CASSPPSSGENEQFF. In DNA, the CDR3 is TGTGCCAGCTCACCACCGTCTAGCGGTGAAAATGAGCAGTTCTTC.

The rearrangement joins TRBV15 to TRBJ1-2; the D is unclear. V gave up 8 bases and J gave up 6 bases, with 16 bases separating them. Germline CDR1 is LNHNV and CDR2 is YYDKDF (reference sequence). This CDR3 has 13 residues. The CDR3 nucleotides are TGTGCCACCGCGCGTAGGCGGGGTGATGGCTACACCTTC. This codes for CATARRRGDGYTF.

The V and J genes are TRBV6-1 and TRBJ1-5, with D possibly TRBD1 on 5 matching bases. This CDR3 contains 13 residues. CDR1 is MNHNS and CDR2 is SASEGT in the germline V gene. V was shortened by 6 bases and J by 3 bases, with 9 bases between the two germline ends. Here the CDR3 reads CASRVGVNQPQHF. Written as DNA, the CDR3 is TGTGCCAGCAGAGTGGGGGTCAATCAGCCCCAGCATTTT.

The chain has TRBV5-8 and TRBJ2-3, with a possible D match to TRBD2 (6 bases). V lost 2 bases to trimming and J lost 8 bases, with 15 bases between them. The CDR3 contains 14 residues. The V gene's germline CDR1 is SGHTS and CDR2 YDEGEE. The CDR3 sequence: CASSFGGSLVTQYF. The CDR3 region has the DNA TGTGCCAGCAGCTTCGGGGGTAGTTTGGTTACGCAGTATTTT.

The chain recombines TRBV7-9 with TRBJ1-2, with 9 bases identical to TRBD1. The CDR3 is made up of 19 amino acids. The V gene's germline CDR1 is SEHNR and CDR2 FQNEAQ (reference sequence). The V gene end was trimmed by 6 bases and the J gene end by 4 bases; junction bases not matched to a gene: 21. The CDR3 coding sequence is TGTGCCAGCAGTCCCAAGGGGGGACAGGGACCACTAAGAGGCTATGGCTACACCTTC. Protein: CASSPKGGQGPLRGYGYTF.

The chain carries TRBV5-1 and TRBJ1-5, with no clear D. In germline, CDR1 is SGHRS, CDR2 YFSETQ. The CDR3 runs to 15 residues. With 0 bases removed from V and 0 bases from J, the gap between germline ends came to 7 bases. CDR3 sequence: CASSLGTDSNQPQHF. DNA of the CDR3: TGCGCCAGCAGCTTGGGGACGGATAGCAATCAGCCCCAGCATTTT.

This chain's CDR3 is CASSRVYGGNQPQHF. CDR3 bases: TGTGCCAGCAGCAGGGTTTACGGGGGCAATCAGCCCCAGCATTTT. This sequence joins TRBV5-8 and TRBJ1-5; the D is unclear. The CDR3 is made up of 15 amino acids. Per the germline V gene, CDR1 is SGHTS and CDR2 is YDEGEE. The V gene lost 4 bases and the J gene lost 2 bases, with 13 bases spanning the gap. The full variable domain, with the rest looked up from reference TRBV5-8 and TRBJ1-5, is EAGVTQSPTHLIKTRGQQATLRCSPISGHTSVYWYQQALGLGLQFLLWYDEGEERNRGNFPPRFSGRQFPNYSSELNVNALELEDSALYLCASSRVYGGNQPQHFGDGTRLSIL.